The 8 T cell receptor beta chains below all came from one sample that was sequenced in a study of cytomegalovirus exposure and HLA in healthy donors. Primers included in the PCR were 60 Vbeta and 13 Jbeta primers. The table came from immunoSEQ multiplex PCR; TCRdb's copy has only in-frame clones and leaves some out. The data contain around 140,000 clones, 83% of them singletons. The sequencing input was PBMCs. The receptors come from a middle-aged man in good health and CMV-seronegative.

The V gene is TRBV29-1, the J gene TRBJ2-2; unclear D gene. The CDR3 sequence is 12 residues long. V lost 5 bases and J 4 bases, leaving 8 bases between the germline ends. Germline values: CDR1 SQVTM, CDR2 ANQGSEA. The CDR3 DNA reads TGCAGCGTTTCCGGGTCCACCGGGGAGCTGTTTTTT. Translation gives CSVSGSTGELFF.

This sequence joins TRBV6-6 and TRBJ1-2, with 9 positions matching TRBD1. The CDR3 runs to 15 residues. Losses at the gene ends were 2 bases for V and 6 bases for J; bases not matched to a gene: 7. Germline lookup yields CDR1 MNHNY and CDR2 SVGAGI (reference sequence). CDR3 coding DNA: TGTGCCAGCAGTTACCCGGGACAGGGTGGCGATGGCTACACCTTC. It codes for CASSYPGQGGDGYTF.

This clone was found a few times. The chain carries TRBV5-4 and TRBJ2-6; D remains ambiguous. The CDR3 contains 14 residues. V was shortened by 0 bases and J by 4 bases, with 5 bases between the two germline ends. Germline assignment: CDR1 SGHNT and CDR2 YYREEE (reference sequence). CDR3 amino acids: CASSLVSGANVLTF. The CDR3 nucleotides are TGTGCCAGCAGCTTGGTTTCGGGGGCCAACGTCCTGACTTTC.

Here the CDR3 DNA reads TGTGCCAGCAGTTGGGGGACAGGAGGGCCCAAGGAGACCCAGTACTTC. Protein sequence: CASSWGTGGPKETQYF. The chain has TRBV2 and TRBJ2-5, with TRBD1 matching over 8 bases. Germline loops: CDR1 SNHLY, CDR2 FYNNEI. Unmatched junction bases numbered 13, after V lost 5 bases and J lost 5 bases. CDR3 size: 16 residues. Based on the CDR3 plus reference TRBV2 and TRBJ2-5, the full variable domain is EPEVTQTPSHQVTQMGQEVILRCVPISNHLYFYWYRQILGQKVEFLVSFYNNEISEKSEIFDDQFSVERPDGSNFTLKIRSTKLEDSAMYFCASSWGTGGPKETQYFGPGTRLLVL.

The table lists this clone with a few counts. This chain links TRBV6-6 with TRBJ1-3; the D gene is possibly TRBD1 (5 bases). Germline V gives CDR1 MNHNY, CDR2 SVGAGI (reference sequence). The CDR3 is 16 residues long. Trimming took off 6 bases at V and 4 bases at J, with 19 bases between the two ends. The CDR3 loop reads CASSHLPPRAGNTIYF. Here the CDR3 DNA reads TGTGCCAGCAGCCACCTCCCACCCAGGGCCGGAAACACCATATATTTT.

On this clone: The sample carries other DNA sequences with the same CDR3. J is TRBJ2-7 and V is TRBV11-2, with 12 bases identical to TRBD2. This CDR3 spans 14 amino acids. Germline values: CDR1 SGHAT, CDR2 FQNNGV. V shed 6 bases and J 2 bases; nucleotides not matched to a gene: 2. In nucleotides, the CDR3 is TGTGCCAGCAGTCTAGCGGGAGGGACCTACGAGCAGTACTTC. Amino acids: CASSLAGGTYEQYF. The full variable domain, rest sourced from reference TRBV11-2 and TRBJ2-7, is EAGVAQSPRYKIIEKRQSVAFWCNPISGHATLYWYQQILGQGPKLLIQFQNNGVVDDSQLPKDRFSAERLKGVDSTLKIQPAKLEDSAVYLCASSLAGGTYEQYFGPGTRLTVT.

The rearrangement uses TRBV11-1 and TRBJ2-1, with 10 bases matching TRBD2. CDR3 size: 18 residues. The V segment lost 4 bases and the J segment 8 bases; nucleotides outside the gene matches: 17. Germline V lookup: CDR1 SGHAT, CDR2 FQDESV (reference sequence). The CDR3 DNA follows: TGTGCCAGCAGCTCCAGGGGGACTAGCGACATAAAGGGCGATGAGCAGTTCTTC. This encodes CASSSRGTSDIKGDEQFF. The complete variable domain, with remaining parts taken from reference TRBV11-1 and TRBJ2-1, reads EAEVAQSPRYKITEKSQAVAFWCDPISGHATLYWYRQILGQGPELLVQFQDESVVDDSQLPKDRFSAERLKGVDSTLKIQPAELGDSAMYLCASSSRGTSDIKGDEQFFGPGTRLTVL.

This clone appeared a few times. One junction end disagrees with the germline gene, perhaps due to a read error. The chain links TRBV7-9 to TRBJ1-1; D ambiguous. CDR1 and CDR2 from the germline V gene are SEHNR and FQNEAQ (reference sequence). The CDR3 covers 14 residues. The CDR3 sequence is CSSSFKRVKPEAFF. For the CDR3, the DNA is TGTTCCAGCAGCTTCAAGAGAGTGAAACCTGAAGCTTTCTTT.